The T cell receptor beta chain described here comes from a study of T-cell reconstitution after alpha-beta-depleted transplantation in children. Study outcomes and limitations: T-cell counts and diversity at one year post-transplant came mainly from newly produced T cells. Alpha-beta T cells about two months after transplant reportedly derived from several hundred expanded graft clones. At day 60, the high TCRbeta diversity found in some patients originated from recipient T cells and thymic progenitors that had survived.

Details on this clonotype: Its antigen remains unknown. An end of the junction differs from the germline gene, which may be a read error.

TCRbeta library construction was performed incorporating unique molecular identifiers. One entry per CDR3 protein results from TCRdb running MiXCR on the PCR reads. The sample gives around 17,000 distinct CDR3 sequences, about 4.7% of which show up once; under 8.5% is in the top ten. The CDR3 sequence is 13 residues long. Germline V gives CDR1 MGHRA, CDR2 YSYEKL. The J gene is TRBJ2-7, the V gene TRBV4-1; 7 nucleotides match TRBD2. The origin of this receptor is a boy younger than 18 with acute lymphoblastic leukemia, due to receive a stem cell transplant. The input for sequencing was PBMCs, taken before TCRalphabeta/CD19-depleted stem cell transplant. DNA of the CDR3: TGTGCCATGGGCTGGGAGGGTGTAGCCGAGCAGTACTTC. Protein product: CAMGWEGVAEQYF.